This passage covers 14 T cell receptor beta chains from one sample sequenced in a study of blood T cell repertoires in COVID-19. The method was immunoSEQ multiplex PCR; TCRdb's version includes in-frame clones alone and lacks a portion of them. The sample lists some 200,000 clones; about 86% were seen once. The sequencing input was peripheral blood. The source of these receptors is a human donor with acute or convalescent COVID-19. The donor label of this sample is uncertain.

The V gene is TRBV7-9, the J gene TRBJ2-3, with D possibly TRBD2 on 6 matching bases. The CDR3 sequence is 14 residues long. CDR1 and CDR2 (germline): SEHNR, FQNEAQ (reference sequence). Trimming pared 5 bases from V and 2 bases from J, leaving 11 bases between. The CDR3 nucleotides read TGTGCCAGCAGCCGACTAGGCTTCACAGATACGCAGTATTTT. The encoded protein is CASSRLGFTDTQYF.

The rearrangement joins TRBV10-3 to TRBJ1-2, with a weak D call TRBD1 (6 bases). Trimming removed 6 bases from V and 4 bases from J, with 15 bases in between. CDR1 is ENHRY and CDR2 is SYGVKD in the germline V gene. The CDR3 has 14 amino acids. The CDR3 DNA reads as TGTGCCATCAGGGATGGGGGGGCTGGCTATGGCTACACCTTC. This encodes CAIRDGGAGYGYTF.

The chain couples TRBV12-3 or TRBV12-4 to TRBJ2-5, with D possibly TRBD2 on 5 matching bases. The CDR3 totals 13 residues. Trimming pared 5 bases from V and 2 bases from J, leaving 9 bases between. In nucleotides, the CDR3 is TGTGCCAGCAGTCCCGGCGGGCAAGAGACCCAGTACTTC. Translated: CASSPGGQETQYF.

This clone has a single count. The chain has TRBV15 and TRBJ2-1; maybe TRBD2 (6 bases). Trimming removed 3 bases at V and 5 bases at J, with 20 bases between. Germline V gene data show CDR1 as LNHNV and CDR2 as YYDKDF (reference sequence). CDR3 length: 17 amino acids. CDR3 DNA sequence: TGTGCCACCAGCAGCCTCGGGACTTGGCGGGCGGACAATGAGCAGTTCTTC. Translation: CATSSLGTWRADNEQFF.

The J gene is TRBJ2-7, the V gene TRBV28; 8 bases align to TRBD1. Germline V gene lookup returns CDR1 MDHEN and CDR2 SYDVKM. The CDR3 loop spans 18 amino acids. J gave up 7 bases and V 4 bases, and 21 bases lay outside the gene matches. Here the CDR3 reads CASSSLLRTGKHVGEQYF. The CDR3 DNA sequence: TGTGCCAGCAGTTCCCTCCTTCGGACAGGGAAGCACGTAGGGGAGCAGTACTTC.

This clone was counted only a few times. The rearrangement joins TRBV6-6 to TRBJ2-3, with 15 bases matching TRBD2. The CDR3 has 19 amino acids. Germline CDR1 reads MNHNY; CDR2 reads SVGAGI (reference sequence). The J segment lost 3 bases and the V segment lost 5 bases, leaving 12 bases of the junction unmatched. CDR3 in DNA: TGTGCCAGCAGTCCCGGATTTTGGACTAGCGGGAGGGTAACAGATACGCAGTATTTT. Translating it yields CASSPGFWTSGRVTDTQYF.

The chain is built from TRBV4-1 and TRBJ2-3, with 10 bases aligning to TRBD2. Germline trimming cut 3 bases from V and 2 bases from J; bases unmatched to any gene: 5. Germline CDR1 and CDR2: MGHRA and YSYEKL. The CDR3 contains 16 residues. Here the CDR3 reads CASSHLGLAYTDTQYF. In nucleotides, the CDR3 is TGCGCCAGCAGCCACCTGGGACTAGCGTACACAGATACGCAGTATTTT.

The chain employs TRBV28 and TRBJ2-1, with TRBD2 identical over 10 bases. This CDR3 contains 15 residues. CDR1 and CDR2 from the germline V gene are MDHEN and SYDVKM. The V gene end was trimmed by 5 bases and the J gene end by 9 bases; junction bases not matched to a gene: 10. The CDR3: CASSVHSGRSGEQFF. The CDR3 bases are TGTGCCAGCAGTGTCCATAGCGGGAGGTCGGGTGAGCAGTTCTTC.

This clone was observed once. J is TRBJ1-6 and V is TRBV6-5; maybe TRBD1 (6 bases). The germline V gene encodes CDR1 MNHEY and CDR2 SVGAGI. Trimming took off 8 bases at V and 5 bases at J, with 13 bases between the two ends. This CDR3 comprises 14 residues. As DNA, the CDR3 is TGTGCCAGCCGGTCCGGGACAAATAATTCACCCCTCCACTTT. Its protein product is CASRSGTNNSPLHF.

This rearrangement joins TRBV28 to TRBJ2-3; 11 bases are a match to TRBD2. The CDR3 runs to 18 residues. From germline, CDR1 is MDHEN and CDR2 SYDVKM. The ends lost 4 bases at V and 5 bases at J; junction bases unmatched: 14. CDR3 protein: CASSSTMGLAGGIDTQYF. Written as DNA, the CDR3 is TGTGCCAGCAGTTCCACAATGGGGCTAGCGGGAGGTATAGATACGCAGTATTTT.

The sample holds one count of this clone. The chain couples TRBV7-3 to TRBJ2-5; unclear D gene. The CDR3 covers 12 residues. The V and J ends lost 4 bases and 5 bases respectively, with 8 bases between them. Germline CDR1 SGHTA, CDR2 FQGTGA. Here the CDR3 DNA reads TGTGCCAGCAGCTCGTCCGGTGAGACCCAGTACTTC. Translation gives CASSSSGETQYF.

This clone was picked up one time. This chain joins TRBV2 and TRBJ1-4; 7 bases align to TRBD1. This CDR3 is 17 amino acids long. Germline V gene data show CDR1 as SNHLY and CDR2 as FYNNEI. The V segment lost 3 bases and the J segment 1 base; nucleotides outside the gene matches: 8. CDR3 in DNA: TGTGCCAGCAGTGATCAGGGGGTCGGGCTAACTAATGAAAAACTGTTTTTT. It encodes CASSDQGVGLTNEKLFF.

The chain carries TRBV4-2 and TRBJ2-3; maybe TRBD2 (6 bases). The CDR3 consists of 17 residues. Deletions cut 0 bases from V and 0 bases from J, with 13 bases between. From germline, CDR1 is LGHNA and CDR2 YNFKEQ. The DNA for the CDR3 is TGTGCCAGCAGCCAAGATGGAACGGGAGAGAGCACAGATACGCAGTATTTT. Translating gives CASSQDGTGESTDTQYF.

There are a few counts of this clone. CDR3 residues: CATSDPDGGYGYTF. CDR3 nucleotides: TGTGCCACCAGTGATCCCGACGGAGGCTATGGCTACACCTTC. This sequence joins TRBV24-1 and TRBJ1-2; D not certain. The germline V gene has CDR1 KGHDR and CDR2 SFDVKD. There are 14 residues in the CDR3. The V and J ends lost 3 bases and 4 bases respectively, with 11 bases between them.